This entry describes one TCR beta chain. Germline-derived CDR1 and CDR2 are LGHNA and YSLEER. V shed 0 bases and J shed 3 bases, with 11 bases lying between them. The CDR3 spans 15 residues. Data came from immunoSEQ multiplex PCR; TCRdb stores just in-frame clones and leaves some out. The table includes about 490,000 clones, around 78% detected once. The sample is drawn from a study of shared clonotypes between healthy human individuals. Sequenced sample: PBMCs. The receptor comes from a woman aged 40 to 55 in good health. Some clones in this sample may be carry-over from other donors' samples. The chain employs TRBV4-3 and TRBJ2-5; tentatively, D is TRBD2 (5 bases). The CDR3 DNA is TGCGCCAGCAGCCAAGAAACTCGGGGTGAAGAGACCCAGTACTTC. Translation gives CASSQETRGEETQYF.